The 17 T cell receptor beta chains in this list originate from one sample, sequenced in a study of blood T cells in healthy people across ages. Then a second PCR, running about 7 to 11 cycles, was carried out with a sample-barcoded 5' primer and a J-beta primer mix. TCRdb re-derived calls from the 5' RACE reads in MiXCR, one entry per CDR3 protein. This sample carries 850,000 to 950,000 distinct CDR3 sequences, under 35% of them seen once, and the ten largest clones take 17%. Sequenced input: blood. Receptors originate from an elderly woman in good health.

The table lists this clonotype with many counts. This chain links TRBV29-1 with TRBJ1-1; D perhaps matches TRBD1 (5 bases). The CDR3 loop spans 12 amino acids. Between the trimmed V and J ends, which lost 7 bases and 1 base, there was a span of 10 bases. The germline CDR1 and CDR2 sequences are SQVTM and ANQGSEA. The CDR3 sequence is CSGGAQNTEAFF. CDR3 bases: TGCAGCGGAGGGGCGCAGAACACTGAAGCTTTCTTT.

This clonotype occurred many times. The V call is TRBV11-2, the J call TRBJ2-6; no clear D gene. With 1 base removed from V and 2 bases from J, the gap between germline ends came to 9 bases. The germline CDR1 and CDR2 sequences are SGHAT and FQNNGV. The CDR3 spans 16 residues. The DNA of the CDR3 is TGTGCCAGCAGCTTAGTCGTAGCAGCTGGGGCCAACGTCCTGACTTTC. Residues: CASSLVVAAGANVLTF.

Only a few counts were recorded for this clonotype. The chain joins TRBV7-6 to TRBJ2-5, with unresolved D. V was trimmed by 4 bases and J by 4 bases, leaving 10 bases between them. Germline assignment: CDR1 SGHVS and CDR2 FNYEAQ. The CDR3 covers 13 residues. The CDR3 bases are TGTGCCAGCAGCTCTCGCGTTAGAGAGACCCAGTACTTC. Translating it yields CASSSRVRETQYF.

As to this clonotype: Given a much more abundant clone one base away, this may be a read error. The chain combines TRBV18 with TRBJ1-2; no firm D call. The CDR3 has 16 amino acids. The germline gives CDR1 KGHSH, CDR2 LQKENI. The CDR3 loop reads CASSPTNLKINYSYTF. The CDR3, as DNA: TGTGCCAGCTCACCCACGAATTTGAAGATTAACTATAGCTACACCTTC.

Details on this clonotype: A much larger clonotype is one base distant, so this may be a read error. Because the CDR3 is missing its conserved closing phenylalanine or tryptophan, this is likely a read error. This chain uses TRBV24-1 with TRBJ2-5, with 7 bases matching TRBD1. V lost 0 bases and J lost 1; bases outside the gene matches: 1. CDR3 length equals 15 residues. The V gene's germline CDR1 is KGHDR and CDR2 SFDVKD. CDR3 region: CATSDLRGPQETQYL. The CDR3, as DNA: TGTGCCACCAGTGATTTGAGGGGGCCCCAAGAGACCCAGTACCTC.

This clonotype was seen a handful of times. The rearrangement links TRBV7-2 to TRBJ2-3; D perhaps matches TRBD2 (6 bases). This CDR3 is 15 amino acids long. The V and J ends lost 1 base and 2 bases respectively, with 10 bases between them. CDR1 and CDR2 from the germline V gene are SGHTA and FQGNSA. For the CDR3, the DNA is TGTGCCAGCAGCTTAGGCGGGACCGACACAGATACGCAGTATTTT. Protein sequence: CASSLGGTDTDTQYF. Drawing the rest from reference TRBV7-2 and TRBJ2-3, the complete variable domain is GAGVSQSPSNKVTEKGKDVELRCDPISGHTALYWYRQSLGQGLEFLIYFQGNSAPDKSGLPSDRFSAERTGGSVSTLTIQRTQQEDSAVYLCASSLGGTDTDTQYFGPGTRLTVL.

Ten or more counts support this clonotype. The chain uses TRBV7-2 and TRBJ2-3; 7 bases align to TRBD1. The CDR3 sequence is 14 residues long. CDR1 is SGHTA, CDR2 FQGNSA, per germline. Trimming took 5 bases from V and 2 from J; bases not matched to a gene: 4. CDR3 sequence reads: CASSPGQPTDTQYF. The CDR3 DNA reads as TGTGCCAGCAGCCCGGGACAGCCCACAGATACGCAGTATTTT.

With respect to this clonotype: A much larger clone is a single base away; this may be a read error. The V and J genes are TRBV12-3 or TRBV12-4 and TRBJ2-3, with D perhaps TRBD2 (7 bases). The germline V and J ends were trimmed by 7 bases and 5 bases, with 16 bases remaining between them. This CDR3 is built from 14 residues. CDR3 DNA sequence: TGTGCCAGCACCCTCCAAGGGGGGGGAGATACGCAGTATTTT. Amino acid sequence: CASTLQGGGDTQYF.

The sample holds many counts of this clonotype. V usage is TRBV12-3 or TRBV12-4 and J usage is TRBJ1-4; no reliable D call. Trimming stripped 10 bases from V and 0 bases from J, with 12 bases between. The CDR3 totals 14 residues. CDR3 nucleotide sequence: TGTGCCATCGGATCAGGATCAACTAATGAAAAACTGTTTTTT. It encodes CAIGSGSTNEKLFF.

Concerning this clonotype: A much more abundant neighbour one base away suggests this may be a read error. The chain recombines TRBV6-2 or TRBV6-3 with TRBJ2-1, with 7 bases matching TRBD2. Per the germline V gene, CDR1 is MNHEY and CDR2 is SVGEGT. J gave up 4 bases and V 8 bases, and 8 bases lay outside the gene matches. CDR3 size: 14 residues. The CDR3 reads CASGRDYPYNEQFF. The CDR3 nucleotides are TGTGCCAGCGGACGGGACTACCCATACAATGAGCAGTTCTTC.

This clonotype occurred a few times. The CDR3 loop reads CASRRQTFSGNTIYF. The CDR3 region has the DNA TGCGCCAGCAGGAGACAGACGTTCTCTGGAAACACCATATATTTT. V usage is TRBV10-2 and J usage is TRBJ1-3, with D possibly matching TRBD1 (5 bases). The V gene's germline CDR1 is WSHSY and CDR2 SAAADI. Trimming left V 6 bases short and J 0 bases short, with 12 bases between. This CDR3 contains 15 residues.

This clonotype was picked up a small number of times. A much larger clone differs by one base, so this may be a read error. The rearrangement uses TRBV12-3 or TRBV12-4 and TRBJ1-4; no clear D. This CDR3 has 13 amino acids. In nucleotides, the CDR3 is TGTGCCAGCAGGGTTTACCCTAATGAAAAACGGTTTTTT. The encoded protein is CASRVYPNEKRFF.

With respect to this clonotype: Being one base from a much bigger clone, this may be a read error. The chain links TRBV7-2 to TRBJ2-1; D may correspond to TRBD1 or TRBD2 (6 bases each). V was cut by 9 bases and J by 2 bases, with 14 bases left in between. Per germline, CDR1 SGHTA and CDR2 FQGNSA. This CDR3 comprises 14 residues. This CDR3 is CASGRGEAYNEQFF. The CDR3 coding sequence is TGTGCCAGTGGTAGGGGGGAGGCCTACAATGAGCAGTTCTTC.

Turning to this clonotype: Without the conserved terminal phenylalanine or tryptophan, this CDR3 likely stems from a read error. The CDR3 nucleotides read TGCGCCAGCAGTGACCCGTGGAGCGGGGGGGGTAATGAGCAGTTCTGC. Its translation is CASSDPWSGGGNEQFC. This chain joins TRBV10-1 and TRBJ2-1; 10 bases agree with TRBD2. With V trimmed by 3 bases and J by 7 bases, 9 bases remained unmatched. The CDR3 is made up of 16 amino acids. From germline, CDR1 is WNHNN and CDR2 SYGVQD (reference sequence).

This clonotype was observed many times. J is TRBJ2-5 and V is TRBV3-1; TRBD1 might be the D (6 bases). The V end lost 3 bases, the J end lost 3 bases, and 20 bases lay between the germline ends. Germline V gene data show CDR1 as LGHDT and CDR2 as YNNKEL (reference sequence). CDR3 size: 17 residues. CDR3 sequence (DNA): TGTGCCAGCAGCCACAGATCTCAGGGGAAAGGAAAAGAGACCCAGTACTTC. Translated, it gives CASSHRSQGKGKETQYF.

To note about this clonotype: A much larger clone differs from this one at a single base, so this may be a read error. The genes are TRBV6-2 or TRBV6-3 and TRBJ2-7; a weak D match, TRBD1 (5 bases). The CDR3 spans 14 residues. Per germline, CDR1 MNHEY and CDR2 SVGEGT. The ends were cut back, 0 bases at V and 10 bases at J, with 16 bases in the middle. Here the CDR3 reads CASSYSGQEEAQYF. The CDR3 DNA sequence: TGTGCCAGCAGTTACTCGGGGCAGGAAGAGGCCCAGTACTTC.

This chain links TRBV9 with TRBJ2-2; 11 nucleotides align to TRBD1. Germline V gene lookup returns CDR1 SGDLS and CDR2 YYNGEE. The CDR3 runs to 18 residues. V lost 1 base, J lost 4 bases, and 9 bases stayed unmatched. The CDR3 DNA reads TGTGCCAGCAGCGTACGCCCCCAAGGGACAGGGGGCACCGGGGAGCTGTTTTTT. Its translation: CASSVRPQGTGGTGELFF.